The sequence of this T cell receptor beta chain was determined in a study of T-cell memory formation after mild COVID-19. The overall study: TCR clusters showed largely donor specificity.

Study conclusions and caveats: Contracting clones, day 15 to 85, had balanced CD4/CD8, and later expanders favored CD4+. CD4+ contracting clones lay mainly in CM and EM, CD8+ ones in EMRA.

Remarks on this clonotype: Its matching antigen is unknown.

TCRdb ran MiXCR on the 5' RACE reads and lists one entry per CDR3 protein. This table has under 550,000 distinct CDR3 sequences, more than 15% appearing once. The sequence derives from a man between 18 and 35 years old who had mild COVID-19 (a few samples of this study predate the infection). Cell type and time point are not known. Source material: PBMCs or a T cell subset sorted from them (not recorded which).

The CDR3 here is CSGGPNYADTQYF. CDR3 nucleotides: TGCAGCGGAGGGCCTAACTATGCAGATACGCAGTATTTT. This chain connects TRBV20-1 to TRBJ2-3, with D perhaps matching TRBD2 (6 bases). The CDR3 is made up of 13 amino acids. Germline-derived CDR1 and CDR2 are DFQATT and SNEGSKA (reference sequence).